Listed here are 2 T cell receptor beta chains from one sample, sequenced in a study of T-cell memory formation after mild COVID-19. Each CDR3 protein gets one entry after TCRdb re-called the 5' RACE reads with MiXCR. The table records fewer than 400,000 distinct CDR3 sequences, 15% to 20% of them present only once. The sample comprised PBMCs or a T cell subset sorted from them (not recorded which). Receptors originate from a man aged 18 to 35 who had mild COVID-19 (a few samples of this study predate the infection). Cell type and time point are not known.

The sample holds a few counts of this clonotype. The chain links TRBV7-6 to TRBJ1-4; TRBD1 is a possible D gene (5 bases). Deletions cut 1 base from V and 6 bases from J, with 6 bases between. This CDR3 spans 13 amino acids. CDR1 is SGHVS and CDR2 is FNYEAQ in the germline V gene. CDR3 loop: CASSLVGDEKLFF. CDR3 in DNA: TGTGCCAGCAGCTTAGTAGGGGATGAAAAACTGTTTTTT.

A few counts support this clonotype. This rearrangement joins TRBV11-2 to TRBJ1-4; D may be TRBD1 (6 bases). The CDR3 runs to 16 residues. V lost 1 base and J 0 bases, leaving 9 bases between the germline ends. In germline, CDR1 is SGHAT, CDR2 FQNNGV. The CDR3 protein is CASSLGGAATNEKLFF. The DNA of the CDR3 is TGTGCCAGCAGCTTAGGGGGGGCAGCAACTAATGAAAAACTGTTTTTT.